Reported below is one T cell receptor beta chain. Germline V gives CDR1 SNHLY, CDR2 FYNNEI. V was cut by 5 bases and J by 7 bases, with 11 bases left in between. CDR3 length: 12 amino acids. The sample is drawn from a study of T cell changes during pregnancy in multiple sclerosis. TCRdb's table, derived via immunoSEQ multiplex PCR, lists solely in-frame clones and lacks some. Among roughly 87,000 clones listed, 93% were seen once. This sequence originates from a female donor in good health, enrolled as a control in a pregnancy study. Sequenced material: peripheral blood, taken in the third trimester of pregnancy. The chain carries TRBV2 and TRBJ1-1, with no clear D. The CDR3 DNA follows: TGTGCCAGCAGTTATTCCGGGTTTGAAGCTTTCTTT. Translation gives CASSYSGFEAFF.